This T cell receptor beta chain was profiled in a study of T cells in Graves' hyperthyroidism and ophthalmopathy. It was uncontrolled infection, other autoimmune disease, pregnancy or lactation that excluded patients. For this clonotype: No antigen is known for it.

Regions amplified from RNA transcripts were the TCR beta CDR3 regions. First-round RT-PCR targeting the TCR CDR3 was performed with the HTBI primer set. TCRdb re-called the multiplex PCR reads through MiXCR, storing one row per CDR3 protein. The sample lists approximately 510,000 distinct CDR3 sequences, about 45% seen once, with about two fifths in the top ten. The CDR3 runs 14 residues. CDR1 and CDR2 from the germline V gene are SGHDN and FVKESK. V lost 8 bases and J lost 4, with 18 bases in between. Study-wide findings and caveats: Blood also carried most thyroid clonotypes expanded above 0.001.

The chain couples TRBV14 to TRBJ2-7; weak D call: TRBD2 (6 bases). This clonotype was sampled from an adult woman with Graves' disease, either hyperthyroidism or ophthalmopathy (not recorded which). The sample consisted of peripheral blood or thyroid tissue (not recorded which). The CDR3 nucleotides read TGTGCCAGCTCACCTTACGGGAGTCAGTACGAGCAGTACTTC. This gives the protein CASSPYGSQYEQYF.